This T cell receptor beta chain was observed in a study of cytomegalovirus exposure and HLA in healthy donors. In the PCR, 60 Vbeta and 13 Jbeta primers were used. Method: immunoSEQ multiplex PCR; TCRdb's copy keeps in-frame clones and lacks some. The table records about 190,000 clones, around three quarters of them present only once. This CDR3 is 12 amino acids long. Per germline, CDR1 GTSNPN and CDR2 SVGIG (reference sequence). The V end lost 3 bases, the J end lost 8 bases, and 11 bases lay between the germline ends. Source material: PBMCs. V and J are TRBV30 and TRBJ2-1; D gene ambiguous. This receptor was obtained from a boy aged 5 to 17 in good health and CMV-seronegative. CDR3 protein: CAWRARGDEQFF. In DNA form, the CDR3 reads TGTGCCTGGAGGGCCCGCGGCGATGAGCAGTTCTTC.